Below, 27 T cell receptor beta chains from the same sample are listed, as sequenced in a study of cytomegalovirus exposure and HLA in healthy donors. The PCR was carried out with 60 Vbeta primers and 13 Jbeta primers. The method was immunoSEQ multiplex PCR; TCRdb's version includes in-frame clones alone and lacks a portion of them. Here the sample spans about 190,000 clones, just under 75% being singletons. Sequencing was done on a sample of PBMCs. All receptors derive from a man younger than 40 in good health and CMV-seropositive.

The V call is TRBV5-1, the J call TRBJ2-5; the match to TRBD1 covers 7 bases. This CDR3 contains 15 residues. V lost 4 bases and J lost 0; bases outside the gene matches: 6. Germline V lookup: CDR1 SGHRS, CDR2 YFSETQ. The CDR3 DNA is TGCGCCAGCAGCGGGGTGACAGGGTACCAAGAGACCCAGTACTTC. Translation: CASSGVTGYQETQYF.

Worth noting for this clone: One junction end disagrees with the germline gene, perhaps due to a read error. The chain is built from TRBV7-7 and TRBJ2-5, with a possible D match to TRBD2 (7 bases). The germline V gene encodes CDR1 SSHAT and CDR2 FNYEAQ (reference sequence). There are 14 residues in the CDR3. The DNA for the CDR3 is TGTGCTAGCAGCTTAGGGGGGGTACCGGAGACCCAGTACTTC. As protein: CASSLGGVPETQYF.

Only a few counts were recorded for this clone. V and J are TRBV10-3 and TRBJ2-1; TRBD2 matches 10 bases. The CDR3 is 16 residues long. V shed 2 bases and J 5 bases; nucleotides not matched to a gene: 6. Looked up from germline, CDR1 is ENHRY and CDR2 is SYGVKD. This CDR3 is CAISEGSSGGHNEQFF. CDR3 sequence (DNA): TGTGCCATCAGTGAGGGTTCTAGCGGGGGTCACAATGAGCAGTTCTTC.

The CDR3 DNA sequence: TGTGCCAGCAGTGATGTGGCAGGCCGATATCGGCCCCAGCATTTT. This gives the protein CASSDVAGRYRPQHF. The rearrangement links TRBV6-1 to TRBJ1-5; D not certain. The CDR3 contains 15 residues. CDR1 and CDR2 (germline): MNHNS, SASEGT. V lost 3 bases to trimming and J lost 9 bases, with 18 bases between them.

A few counts support this clone. An end of the junction does not agree with germline; a read error may underlie this. V is TRBV7-9 and J is TRBJ1-2, with TRBD1 as a possible D gene (5 bases). The CDR3 consists of 11 residues. Germline CDR1 reads SEHNR; CDR2 reads FQNEAQ (reference sequence). CDR3 bases: TGTTCCAGCAGCGCCCGACAGCGAGACACCTTC. It specifies CSSSARQRDTF.

The chain has TRBV7-8 and TRBJ2-7; D is possibly TRBD2 (5 bases). Germline CDR1 SGHVS, CDR2 FQNEAQ. This CDR3 spans 16 amino acids. V gave up 5 bases and J gave up 1 base, with 18 bases separating them. The CDR3 DNA sequence: TGTGCCAGCAGCCCGAATTCGGGCGGGTTTTCCTACGAGCAGTACTTC. It translates to CASSPNSGGFSYEQYF. Full variable domain (missing parts from reference TRBV7-8 and TRBJ2-7): GAGVSQSPRYKVAKRGQDVALRCDPISGHVSLFWYQQALGQGPEFLTYFQNEAQLDKSGLPSDRFFAERPEGSVSTLKIQRTQQEDSAVYLCASSPNSGGFSYEQYFGPGTRLTVT.

The chain has TRBV7-2 and TRBJ2-7; possible D gene TRBD2, 6 bases. CDR1 is SGHTA, CDR2 FQGNSA, per germline. This CDR3 contains 12 residues. Trimming pared 1 base from V and 6 bases from J, leaving 7 bases between. This CDR3 is CASSLGGGEQYF. The CDR3 region has the DNA TGTGCCAGCAGCTTAGGGGGAGGCGAGCAGTACTTC.

This clone was observed once. The chain recombines TRBV18 with TRBJ2-7, with D maybe TRBD2 (5 bases). V lost 2 bases and J lost 4, with 12 bases in between. Germline V gives CDR1 KGHSH, CDR2 LQKENI. The CDR3 runs 14 residues. CDR3 nucleotides: TGTGCCAGCTCACCAACTAGTTGGGAGTACGAGCAGTACTTC. Protein: CASSPTSWEYEQYF.

The rearrangement uses TRBV18 and TRBJ1-1; the match to TRBD1 covers 8 bases. CDR1 KGHSH and CDR2 LQKENI come from the germline V gene. The CDR3 covers 16 residues. J was trimmed by 2 bases and V by 2 bases; bases with no gene match: 7. CDR3 nucleotides: TGTGCCAGCTCACCAGCCTCGGGACAGGTTAACACTGAAGCTTTCTTT. This translates into CASSPASGQVNTEAFF.

This sequence joins TRBV4-2 and TRBJ2-7; 8 bases are shared with TRBD2. J gave up 5 bases and V 1 base, and 16 bases lay outside the gene matches. The CDR3 consists of 18 residues. Germline V CDR1 and CDR2: LGHNA, YNFKEQ. CDR3 region: CASSQGGVAGGAEDEQYF. The CDR3, as DNA: TGTGCCAGCAGCCAAGGCGGGGTGGCCGGGGGGGCCGAGGACGAGCAGTACTTC.

The gene calls are TRBV11-1 and TRBJ2-5; D is possibly TRBD1 (6 bases). The CDR3 length is 16 residues. The germline CDR1 and CDR2 sequences are SGHAT and FQDESV (reference sequence). The V gene lost 3 bases and the J gene lost 1 base, with 15 bases spanning the gap. CDR3 bases: TGTGCCAGCAGCTTGGGGTCCGGACAGCTCCAAGAGACCCAGTACTTC. Its translation is CASSLGSGQLQETQYF. Full variable domain (missing parts from reference TRBV11-1 and TRBJ2-5): EAEVAQSPRYKITEKSQAVAFWCDPISGHATLYWYRQILGQGPELLVQFQDESVVDDSQLPKDRFSAERLKGVDSTLKIQPAELGDSAMYLCASSLGSGQLQETQYFGPGTRLLVL.

This clone occurred a few times. The V and J genes are TRBV19 and TRBJ1-6; possibly TRBD1 for D (5 bases). The V end lost 2 bases, the J end lost 6 bases, and 11 bases lay between the germline ends. CDR3 length: 15 residues. The germline gives CDR1 LNHDA, CDR2 SQIVND (reference sequence). The CDR3: CASSISGQINSPLHF. In nucleotides, the CDR3 is TGTGCCAGTAGTATATCCGGACAAATTAATTCACCCCTCCACTTT.

This clone was counted a few times. The chain couples TRBV29-1 to TRBJ2-5; D gene ambiguous. This CDR3 is built from 12 residues. Trimming pared 4 bases from V and 1 base from J, leaving 7 bases between. Germline CDR1 reads SQVTM; CDR2 reads ANQGSEA. As DNA, the CDR3 is TGCAGCGTTGGGCGGATCCAAGAGACCCAGTACTTC. Encoded protein: CSVGRIQETQYF. Looking up the rest from reference TRBV29-1 and TRBJ2-5 gives the full variable domain: SAVISQKPSRDICQRGTSLTIQCQVDSQVTMMFWYRQQPGQSLTLIATANQGSEATYESGFVIDKFPISRPNLTFSTLTVSNMSPEDSSIYLCSVGRIQETQYFGPGTRLLVL.

J is TRBJ2-1 and V is TRBV6-5; 9 bases match TRBD2. The length of the CDR3 is 16 residues. CDR1 is MNHEY, CDR2 SVGAGI, per germline. V shed 2 bases, J shed 8 bases, and the junction held 10 bases outside the gene matches. CDR3 protein: CASSYPTSGVVHEQFF. CDR3 in DNA: TGTGCCAGCAGTTACCCGACTAGCGGAGTGGTCCATGAGCAGTTCTTC.

The rearrangement links TRBV19 to TRBJ2-3; D is unresolved. V lost 1 base and J lost 0, with 8 bases in between. This CDR3 has 15 amino acids. Germline CDR1 reads LNHDA; CDR2 reads SQIVND (reference sequence). Here the CDR3 reads CASSIGGSSTDTQYF. In DNA form, the CDR3 reads TGTGCCAGTAGTATAGGCGGCAGCAGCACAGATACGCAGTATTTT. Full variable domain (outside the CDR3, taken from reference TRBV19 and TRBJ2-3): DGGITQSPKYLFRKEGQNVTLSCEQNLNHDAMYWYRQDPGQGLRLIYYSQIVNDFQKGDIAEGYSVSREKKESFPLTVTSAQKNPTAFYLCASSIGGSSTDTQYFGPGTRLTVL.

The rearrangement joins TRBV10-3 to TRBJ2-5, with 14 bases aligning to TRBD2. This CDR3 region has 17 residues. V dropped 5 bases and J dropped 4; count of bases not matched to a gene: 9. Germline V gene sequence: CDR1 ENHRY, CDR2 SYGVKD. This chain's CDR3 is CAISQNTGTSGGETQYF. For the CDR3, the DNA is TGTGCCATCAGTCAGAATACCGGGACTAGCGGGGGAGAGACCCAGTACTTC.

The genes are TRBV18 and TRBJ1-1; TRBD1 aligns across 9 bases. V dropped 6 bases and J dropped 3; count of bases not matched to a gene: 5. The V gene's germline CDR1 is KGHSH and CDR2 LQKENI. This CDR3 comprises 14 residues. The CDR3 sequence: CASSLRTGDTEAFF. DNA of the CDR3: TGTGCCAGCTCCCTTCGGACAGGGGACACTGAAGCTTTCTTT.

The chain carries TRBV6-4 and TRBJ1-3, with 7 bases identical to TRBD1. V lost 0 bases and J lost 0; bases outside the gene matches: 5. In germline, CDR1 is MRHNA, CDR2 SNTAGT. The CDR3 is 17 residues long. CDR3 residues: CASSDSRGPSSGNTIYF. The CDR3 DNA reads as TGTGCCAGCAGTGACTCTAGGGGGCCGAGCTCTGGAAACACCATATATTTT.

Only a few counts were recorded for this clone. This chain links TRBV14 with TRBJ2-7; D is possibly TRBD2 (6 bases). The V gene's germline CDR1 is SGHDN and CDR2 FVKESK. The CDR3 is 14 residues long. The V end was cut by 4 bases, the J end by 3 bases, with 13 bases between. The CDR3 coding sequence is TGTGCCAGCAGCCCTCTTGCGGGGCACTACGAGCAGTACTTC. This sequence encodes CASSPLAGHYEQYF.

A single count supports this clone. In DNA form, the CDR3 reads TGTGCCAGCCAGGGGGTTGCTAATGAAAAACTGTTTTTT. Translating gives CASQGVANEKLFF. The chain uses TRBV2 and TRBJ1-4, with 7 bases lining up with TRBD1. V shed 8 bases and J 3 bases; nucleotides not matched to a gene: 3. CDR1 is SNHLY, CDR2 FYNNEI, per germline. The CDR3 length is 13 residues.

The chain carries TRBV7-3 and TRBJ2-1; TRBD2 agrees at 15 bases. There are 20 residues in the CDR3. V lost 0 bases and J lost 0; bases outside the gene matches: 6. From germline, CDR1 is SGHTA and CDR2 FQGTGA. CDR3 amino acids: CASSLTPGLAGGSSYNEQFF. The CDR3 DNA reads TGTGCCAGCAGCTTAACGCCTGGACTAGCGGGAGGGAGCTCCTACAATGAGCAGTTCTTC.

This clone showed up just a few times. The genes are TRBV18 and TRBJ2-3, with D uncertain. CDR1 is KGHSH and CDR2 is LQKENI in the germline V gene. V was cut by 6 bases and J by 0 bases, with 10 bases left in between. The CDR3 has 14 residues. In DNA, the CDR3 is TGTGCCAGCTCGCTCCGAACTAGCACAGATACGCAGTATTTT. This gives the protein CASSLRTSTDTQYF.

This chain links TRBV15 with TRBJ2-5; 9 positions agree with TRBD1. Looked up from germline, CDR1 is LNHNV and CDR2 is YYDKDF (reference sequence). The CDR3 loop spans 13 amino acids. The V and J ends lost 3 bases and 11 bases, in that order; junction bases with no gene match: 7. CDR3 sequence reads: CATSSPDRGAQYF. CDR3 bases: TGTGCCACCAGCAGTCCAGACAGGGGGGCGCAGTACTTC.

V gene TRBV6-6 combines with J gene TRBJ2-2; 7 bases fit TRBD1. V gave up 2 bases and J gave up 7 bases; unmatched junction bases: 4. The CDR3 is made up of 14 amino acids. Germline-derived CDR1 and CDR2 are MNHNY and SVGAGI (reference sequence). CDR3 region: CASSYKGAHGELFF. The CDR3 DNA sequence: TGTGCCAGCAGTTACAAGGGGGCTCACGGGGAGCTGTTTTTT.

This chain links TRBV9 with TRBJ2-5, with 7 bases lining up with TRBD2. CDR1 and CDR2 (germline): SGDLS, YYNGEE. The V segment lost 3 bases and the J segment 5 bases; nucleotides outside the gene matches: 10. This CDR3 comprises 15 residues. In DNA, the CDR3 is TGTGCCAGCAGCGCCGGCGGGGGACTTGGGGAGACCCAGTACTTC. Translation gives CASSAGGGLGETQYF.

Turning to this clone: A read error may produce the germline difference seen at one junction end. The chain has TRBV15 and TRBJ2-6, with a tentative D call TRBD1 (6 bases). The germline gives CDR1 LNHNV, CDR2 YYDKDF (reference sequence). The CDR3 sequence is 14 residues long. The CDR3 reads CATGRGLQANVLTF. CDR3 sequence (DNA): TGTGCCACCGGCAGGGGCCTTCAGGCCAACGTCCTGACTTTC.

Comments on this clone: Germline and junction disagree at one end, which may indicate a read error. V usage is TRBV7-9 and J usage is TRBJ1-2; 7 bases are a match to TRBD1. The CDR3 runs 14 residues. The germline gives CDR1 SEHNR, CDR2 FQNEAQ (reference sequence). The CDR3 loop reads CSSSLGQINYGYTF. Here the CDR3 DNA reads TGTTCCAGCAGCTTGGGACAGATTAACTATGGCTACACCTTC. Variable domain in full (rest from reference TRBV7-9 and TRBJ1-2): DTGVSQNPRHKITKRGQNVTFRCDPISEHNRLYWYRQTLGQGPEFLTYFQNEAQLEKSRLLSDRFSAERPKGSFSTLEIQRTEQGDSAMYLCSSSLGQINYGYTFGSGTRLTVV.